Ten or more counts support the clone carrying this T cell receptor (beta chain). The antigen is undetermined. This sample is part of a study of T cell repertoires in cytomegalovirus infection. V lost 8 bases and J 5 bases, leaving 19 bases between the germline ends. The CDR3 totals 15 residues. TCRdb redid the calling of the reads with MiXCR, one entry per CDR3 protein. The data hold under 350,000 distinct CDR3 sequences, with over 7.5% observed a single time. Study-wide results and caveats: Ex vivo responses were dominated by HLA-C-restricted CMV-specific TCR beta clonotypes.

What was sequenced was PBMCs. The source of this sequence is a human donor in good health (CMV status not recorded). Some clones in this sample may be carry-over from other donors' samples. The chain employs TRBV12-3 or TRBV12-4 and TRBJ1-5, with a weak D call TRBD1 (5 bases). CDR3 sequence reads: CASASLSGTHQPQHF. The CDR3 DNA is TGTGCCAGCGCCTCTCTTAGTGGGACCCATCAGCCCCAGCATTTT.